This T cell receptor (beta chain) was captured by sequencing in a study of cytomegalovirus exposure and HLA in healthy donors. The CDR3 totals 16 residues. Unmatched junction bases numbered 6, after V lost 0 bases and J lost 4 bases. Germline V gene data show CDR1 as SGDLS and CDR2 as YYNGEE. PCR employed 60 Vbeta and 13 Jbeta primers. Measured with immunoSEQ multiplex PCR; TCRdb has only the in-frame clones, and not every one. The sample contains 45,000 to 60,000 clones, about 78% of which appear only once. What was sequenced was PBMCs. This sequence was found in a young man in good health and CMV-seropositive. The chain has TRBV9 and TRBJ1-1; 10 bases match TRBD1. The CDR3 spells CASSVGPRQGATEAFF. CDR3 nucleotide sequence: TGTGCCAGCAGCGTAGGCCCCAGACAGGGGGCCACTGAAGCTTTCTTT.